Following are 10 T cell receptor beta chains from one sample sequenced in a study of shared clonotypes between healthy human individuals. Produced via immunoSEQ multiplex PCR; TCRdb's table is partial and in-frame only. Here the sample spans 600,000 to 750,000 clones, roughly 87% being singletons. The sequencing input was memory CD8+ T cells from PBMCs. Subset reported: CD45RO+ cells pooled with CCR7-negative TemRA cells. All receptors derive from a man between 18 and 29 years old in good health. Some clones in this sample may be carry-over from other donors' samples.

The V and J genes are TRBV19 and TRBJ2-2, with unresolved D. V gave up 8 bases and J gave up 8 bases, with 21 bases separating them. CDR1 and CDR2 (germline): LNHDA, SQIVND (reference sequence). This CDR3 has 15 amino acids. The CDR3 DNA reads TGTGCCAGTCGTCCGAGGATGGCTAGGGTTGGGGAGCTGTTTTTT. Its protein is CASRPRMARVGELFF.

On this clone: Other DNA variants within this sample encode the same CDR3. The CDR3 DNA reads as TGTGCCAGCAGCGTAGTGGTTGGCAATGAGCAGTTCTTC. Its translation is CASSVVVGNEQFF. The rearrangement links TRBV9 to TRBJ2-1; no firm D call. Germline lookup yields CDR1 SGDLS and CDR2 YYNGEE. The CDR3 covers 13 residues. With 0 bases removed from V and 6 bases from J, the gap between germline ends came to 7 bases.

This chain joins TRBV4-1 and TRBJ2-1; 8 bases map to TRBD2. There are 16 residues in the CDR3. V lost 5 bases and J lost 6; bases outside the gene matches: 12. Looked up from germline, CDR1 is MGHRA and CDR2 is YSYEKL. DNA for the CDR3: TGCGCCAGCAGCTCCAAGAGCACAGCGGGAGTCAATGAGCAGTTCTTC. Translating gives CASSSKSTAGVNEQFF.

The CDR3 nucleotides are TGTGCCAGCCCCTGGGGGACTGAAGCTTTCTTT. Translating it yields CASPWGTEAFF. The chain uses TRBV6-6 and TRBJ1-1; tentative D call: TRBD1 (5 bases). This CDR3 is built from 11 residues. Trimming pared 8 bases from V and 5 bases from J, leaving 9 bases between. Per germline, CDR1 MNHNY and CDR2 SVGAGI (reference sequence).

The chain joins TRBV28 to TRBJ2-5; TRBD2 matches at 13 bases. This CDR3 is built from 15 residues. Germline values: CDR1 MDHEN, CDR2 SYDVKM. The V and J ends lost 5 bases and 4 bases, in that order; junction bases with no gene match: 4. CDR3 sequence: CASSPGLAGVETQYF. The CDR3 DNA reads TGTGCCAGCAGTCCCGGACTAGCGGGAGTAGAGACCCAGTACTTC.

V usage is TRBV6-5 and J usage is TRBJ1-1, with D possibly TRBD1 on 5 matching bases. Between the trimmed V and J ends, which lost 6 bases and 0 bases, there was a span of 14 bases. The V gene's germline CDR1 is MNHEY and CDR2 SVGAGI. CDR3 size: 15 residues. The CDR3 is CASSTTGPMNTEAFF. CDR3 coding DNA: TGTGCCAGCAGCACCACAGGACCTATGAACACTGAAGCTTTCTTT.

The chain carries TRBV4-1 and TRBJ2-7; D assignment may be TRBD1 or TRBD2 (5 bases each). Germline V gene lookup returns CDR1 MGHRA and CDR2 YSYEKL. Trimming removed 4 bases from V and 7 bases from J, with 14 bases in between. The CDR3 is made up of 13 amino acids. The CDR3 protein is CASSRGDLGEQYF. In DNA, the CDR3 is TGCGCCAGCAGCCGAGGGGACCTAGGGGAGCAGTACTTC.

This clone appeared a single time. The genes are TRBV19 and TRBJ2-2, with a tentative D call TRBD1 (6 bases). Germline CDR1 reads LNHDA; CDR2 reads SQIVND (reference sequence). V was clipped by 4 bases and J by 4 bases, with 19 bases between them. This CDR3 region has 17 residues. The CDR3 sequence is CASSNLLGQGSTGELFF. The CDR3 DNA follows: TGTGCCAGTAGTAACCTCCTCGGGCAGGGGAGCACCGGGGAGCTGTTTTTT.

The chain links TRBV28 to TRBJ1-1; no firm D call. CDR1 MDHEN and CDR2 SYDVKM come from the germline V gene. The CDR3 is 13 residues long. Between the trimmed V and J ends, which lost 6 bases and 5 bases, there was a span of 13 bases. CDR3 residues: CASRFLAETEAFF. CDR3 in DNA: TGTGCCAGCAGATTCCTTGCAGAGACTGAAGCTTTCTTT.

The rearrangement joins TRBV7-9 to TRBJ2-3; no firm D call. The CDR3 consists of 14 residues. The germline CDR1 and CDR2 sequences are SEHNR and FQNEAQ (reference sequence). Between the trimmed V and J ends, which lost 5 bases and 5 bases, there was a span of 14 bases. CDR3 DNA sequence: TGTGCCAGCAGCCCCCAGAGCGCAGGAGATACGCAGTATTTT. Its translation is CASSPQSAGDTQYF.